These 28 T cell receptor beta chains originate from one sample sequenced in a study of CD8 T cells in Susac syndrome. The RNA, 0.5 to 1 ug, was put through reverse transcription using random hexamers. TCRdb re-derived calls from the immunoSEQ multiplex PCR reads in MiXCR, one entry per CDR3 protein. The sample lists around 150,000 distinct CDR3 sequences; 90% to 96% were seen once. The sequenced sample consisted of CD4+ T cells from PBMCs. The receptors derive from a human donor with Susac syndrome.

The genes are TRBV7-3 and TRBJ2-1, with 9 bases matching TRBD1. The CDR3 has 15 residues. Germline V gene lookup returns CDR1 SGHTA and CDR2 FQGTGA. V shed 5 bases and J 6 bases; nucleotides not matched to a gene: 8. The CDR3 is CASSLQGAQGNEQFF. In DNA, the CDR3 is TGTGCCAGCAGCCTACAGGGGGCGCAGGGCAATGAGCAGTTCTTC.

CDR3 DNA: TGTGCCAGCAGAGATACCCCGAACACCGGGGAGCTGTTTTTT. This encodes CASRDTPNTGELFF. The chain uses TRBV27 and TRBJ2-2, with D hard to call. Germline CDR1 MNHEY, CDR2 SMNVEV (reference sequence). Trimming shortened V by 6 bases and J by 0 bases, and 8 bases separated the two germline ends. The CDR3 is made up of 14 amino acids.

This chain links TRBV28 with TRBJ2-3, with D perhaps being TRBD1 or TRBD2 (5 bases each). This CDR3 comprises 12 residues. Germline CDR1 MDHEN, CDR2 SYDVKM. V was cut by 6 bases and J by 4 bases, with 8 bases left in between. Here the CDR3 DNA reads TGTGCCAGCAGGGGGGTTCCAGATACGCAGTATTTT. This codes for CASRGVPDTQYF.

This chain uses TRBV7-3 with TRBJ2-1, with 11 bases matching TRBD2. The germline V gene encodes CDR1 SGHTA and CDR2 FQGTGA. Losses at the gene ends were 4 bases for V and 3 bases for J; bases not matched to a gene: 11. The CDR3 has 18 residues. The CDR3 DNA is TGTGCCAGCAGCTCGGATGGTAGCGGGGGGGCCCGCTACAATGAGCAGTTCTTC. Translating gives CASSSDGSGGARYNEQFF.

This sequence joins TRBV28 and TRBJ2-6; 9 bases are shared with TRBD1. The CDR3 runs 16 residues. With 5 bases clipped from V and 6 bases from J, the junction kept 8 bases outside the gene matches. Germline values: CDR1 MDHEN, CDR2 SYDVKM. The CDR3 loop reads CASSPTGTGKANVLTF. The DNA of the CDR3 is TGTGCCAGCAGTCCGACCGGGACAGGGAAGGCCAACGTCCTGACTTTC.

Here the CDR3 reads CASSQVTDTQYF. As DNA, the CDR3 is TGTGCCAGCAGCCAAGTCACAGATACGCAGTATTTT. The chain uses TRBV3-1 and TRBJ2-3; D is unclear. CDR3 length equals 12 residues. Per the germline V gene, CDR1 is LGHDT and CDR2 is YNNKEL (reference sequence). V gave up 1 base and J gave up 2 bases, with 1 base separating them.

The CDR3 loop is CASSTSGGAYEQYF. CDR3 coding DNA: TGCGCCAGCAGCACTAGCGGGGGCGCATACGAGCAGTACTTC. V usage is TRBV5-1 and J usage is TRBJ2-7, with 11 positions matching TRBD2. Germline CDR1 is SGHRS and CDR2 is YFSETQ. This CDR3 region has 14 residues. Unmatched junction bases numbered 4, after V lost 4 bases and J lost 4 bases.

The CDR3 is CASSERRAGGSYNEQFF. The CDR3 bases are TGTGCCAGCAGCGAGAGACGAGCGGGAGGCTCCTACAATGAGCAGTTCTTC. This chain links TRBV9 with TRBJ2-1; 9 bases line up with TRBD2. V lost 3 bases, J lost 0 bases, and 7 bases stayed unmatched. The CDR3 sequence is 17 residues long. The germline V gene encodes CDR1 SGDLS and CDR2 YYNGEE.

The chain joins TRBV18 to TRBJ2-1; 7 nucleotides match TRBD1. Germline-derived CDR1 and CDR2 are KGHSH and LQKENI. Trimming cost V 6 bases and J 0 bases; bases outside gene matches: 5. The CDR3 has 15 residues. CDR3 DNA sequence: TGTGCCAGCTCGCCGGACAGGAGCTCCTACAATGAGCAGTTCTTC. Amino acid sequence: CASSPDRSSYNEQFF.

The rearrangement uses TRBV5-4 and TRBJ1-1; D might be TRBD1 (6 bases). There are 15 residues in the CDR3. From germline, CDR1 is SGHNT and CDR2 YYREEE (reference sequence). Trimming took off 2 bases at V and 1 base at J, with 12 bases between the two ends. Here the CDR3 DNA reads TGTGCCAGCAGCTTATCCGGGACAACGAACACTGAAGCTTTCTTT. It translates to CASSLSGTTNTEAFF.

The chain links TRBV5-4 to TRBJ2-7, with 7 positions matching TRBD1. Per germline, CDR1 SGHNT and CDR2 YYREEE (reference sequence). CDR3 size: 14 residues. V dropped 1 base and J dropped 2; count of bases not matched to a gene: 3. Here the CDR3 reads CASSLRGRPYEQYF. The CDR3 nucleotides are TGTGCCAGCAGCTTGAGGGGGCGCCCCTACGAGCAGTACTTC.

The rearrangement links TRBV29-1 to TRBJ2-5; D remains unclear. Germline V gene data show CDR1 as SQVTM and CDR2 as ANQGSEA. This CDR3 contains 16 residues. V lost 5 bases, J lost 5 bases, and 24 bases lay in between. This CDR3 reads CSVTLVSGKGRETQYF. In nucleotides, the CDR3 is TGCAGCGTTACACTGGTGTCTGGAAAAGGAAGGGAGACCCAGTACTTC.

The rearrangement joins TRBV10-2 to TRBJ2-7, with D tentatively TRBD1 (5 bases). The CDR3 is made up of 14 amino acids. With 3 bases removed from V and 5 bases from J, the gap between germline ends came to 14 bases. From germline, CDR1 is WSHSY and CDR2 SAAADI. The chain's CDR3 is CASSENGAGHEQYF. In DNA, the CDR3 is TGCGCCAGCAGTGAAAATGGGGCCGGGCACGAGCAGTACTTC.

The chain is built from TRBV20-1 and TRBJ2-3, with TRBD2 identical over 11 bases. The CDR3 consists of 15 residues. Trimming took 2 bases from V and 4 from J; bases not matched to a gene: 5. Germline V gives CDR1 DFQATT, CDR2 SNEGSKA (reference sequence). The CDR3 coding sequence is TGCAGTGCTAGATGGATTAGCGGGAGGGCAGATACGCAGTATTTT. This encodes CSARWISGRADTQYF.

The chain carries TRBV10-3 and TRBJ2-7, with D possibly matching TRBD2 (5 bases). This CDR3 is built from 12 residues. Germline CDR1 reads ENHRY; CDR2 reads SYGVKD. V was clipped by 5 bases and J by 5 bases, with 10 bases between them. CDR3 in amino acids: CAISTGVDEQYF. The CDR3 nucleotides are TGTGCCATCAGTACCGGGGTCGACGAGCAGTACTTC.

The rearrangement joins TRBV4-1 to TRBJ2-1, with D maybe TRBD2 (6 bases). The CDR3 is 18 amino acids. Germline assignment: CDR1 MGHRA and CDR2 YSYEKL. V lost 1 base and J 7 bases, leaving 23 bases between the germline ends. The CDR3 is CASSQGVRGSGLRNEQFF. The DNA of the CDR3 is TGCGCCAGCAGCCAAGGGGTTCGGGGGAGTGGTCTTCGGAATGAGCAGTTCTTC.

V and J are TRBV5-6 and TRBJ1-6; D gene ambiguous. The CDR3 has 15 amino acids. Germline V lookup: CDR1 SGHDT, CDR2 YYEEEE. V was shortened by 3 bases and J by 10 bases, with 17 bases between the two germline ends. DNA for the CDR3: TGTGCCAGCAGCTGGAATTTGGGCATCGACTCACCCCTCCACTTT. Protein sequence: CASSWNLGIDSPLHF.

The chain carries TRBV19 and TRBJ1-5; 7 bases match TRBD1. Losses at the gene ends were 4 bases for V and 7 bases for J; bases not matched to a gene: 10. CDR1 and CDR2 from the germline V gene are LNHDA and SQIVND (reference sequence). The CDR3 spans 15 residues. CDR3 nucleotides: TGTGCCAGTAGTACAAGACAGGGCTCAGAGCAGCCCCAGCATTTT. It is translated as CASSTRQGSEQPQHF. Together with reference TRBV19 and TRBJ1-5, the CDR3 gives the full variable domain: DGGITQSPKYLFRKEGQNVTLSCEQNLNHDAMYWYRQDPGQGLRLIYYSQIVNDFQKGDIAEGYSVSREKKESFPLTVTSAQKNPTAFYLCASSTRQGSEQPQHFGDGTRLSIL.

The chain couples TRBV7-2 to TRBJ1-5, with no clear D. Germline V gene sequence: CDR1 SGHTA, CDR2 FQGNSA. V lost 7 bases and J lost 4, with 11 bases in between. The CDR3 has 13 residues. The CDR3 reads CASTGTPNQPQHF. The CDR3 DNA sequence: TGTGCCAGCACCGGAACACCAAATCAGCCCCAGCATTTT. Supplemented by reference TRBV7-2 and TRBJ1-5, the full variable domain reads GAGVSQSPSNKVTEKGKDVELRCDPISGHTALYWYRQSLGQGLEFLIYFQGNSAPDKSGLPSDRFSAERTGGSVSTLTIQRTQQEDSAVYLCASTGTPNQPQHFGDGTRLSIL.

The CDR3 DNA follows: TGCAGCGTTGACGTTGGAGGGAACACCGGGGAGCTGTTTTTT. Translating gives CSVDVGGNTGELFF. The chain couples TRBV29-1 to TRBJ2-2, with a tentative D call TRBD2 (5 bases). Per germline, CDR1 SQVTM and CDR2 ANQGSEA. CDR3 length: 14 amino acids. Trimming shortened V by 3 bases and J by 1 base, and 9 bases separated the two germline ends.

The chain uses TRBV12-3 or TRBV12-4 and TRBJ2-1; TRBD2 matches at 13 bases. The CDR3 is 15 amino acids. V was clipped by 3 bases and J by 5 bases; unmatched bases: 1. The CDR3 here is CASSFGLAGDNEQFF. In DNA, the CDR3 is TGTGCCAGCAGTTTCGGACTAGCGGGGGACAATGAGCAGTTCTTC.

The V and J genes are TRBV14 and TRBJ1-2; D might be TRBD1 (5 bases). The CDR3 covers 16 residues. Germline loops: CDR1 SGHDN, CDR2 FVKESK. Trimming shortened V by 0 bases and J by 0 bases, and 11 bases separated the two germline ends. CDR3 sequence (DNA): TGTGCCAGCAGCCAAGATAGTGACAGTGCTAACTATGGCTACACCTTC. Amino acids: CASSQDSDSANYGYTF.

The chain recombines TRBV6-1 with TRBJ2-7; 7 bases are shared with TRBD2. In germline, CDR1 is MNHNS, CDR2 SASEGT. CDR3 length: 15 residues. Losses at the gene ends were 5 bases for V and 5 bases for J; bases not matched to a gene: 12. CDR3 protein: CASSPGEGGPHEQYF. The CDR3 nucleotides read TGTGCCAGCAGTCCGGGGGAGGGAGGGCCGCACGAGCAGTACTTC.

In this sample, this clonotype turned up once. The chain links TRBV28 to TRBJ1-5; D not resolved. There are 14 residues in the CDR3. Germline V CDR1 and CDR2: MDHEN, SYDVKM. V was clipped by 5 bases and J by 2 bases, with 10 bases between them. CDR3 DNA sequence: TGTGCCAGCAGTGGGATGGCAGGCAATCAGCCCCAGCATTTT. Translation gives CASSGMAGNQPQHF.

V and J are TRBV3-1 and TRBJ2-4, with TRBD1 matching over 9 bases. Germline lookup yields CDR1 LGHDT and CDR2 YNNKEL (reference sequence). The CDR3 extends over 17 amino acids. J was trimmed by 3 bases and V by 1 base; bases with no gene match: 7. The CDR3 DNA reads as TGTGCCAGCAGCCAAGTTGGGGGACAGGGCGGCAAAAACATTCAGTACTTC. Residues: CASSQVGGQGGKNIQYF.

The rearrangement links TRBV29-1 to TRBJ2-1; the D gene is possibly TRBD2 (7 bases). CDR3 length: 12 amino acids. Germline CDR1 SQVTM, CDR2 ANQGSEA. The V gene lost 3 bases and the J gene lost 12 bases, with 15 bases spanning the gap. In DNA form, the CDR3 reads TGCAGCGTTGATCGGGGGGCCCCCGGGCAGTTCTTC. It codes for CSVDRGAPGQFF.

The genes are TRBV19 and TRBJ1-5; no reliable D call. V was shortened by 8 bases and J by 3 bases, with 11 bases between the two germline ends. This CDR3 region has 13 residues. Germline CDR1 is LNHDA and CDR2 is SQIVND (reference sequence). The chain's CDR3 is CASHDTINQPQHF. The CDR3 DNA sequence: TGTGCCAGTCATGACACAATCAATCAGCCCCAGCATTTT.

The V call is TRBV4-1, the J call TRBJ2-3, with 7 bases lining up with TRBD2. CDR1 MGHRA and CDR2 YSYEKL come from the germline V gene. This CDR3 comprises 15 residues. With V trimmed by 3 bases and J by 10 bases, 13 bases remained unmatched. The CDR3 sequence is CASSQGGDYRAAQYF. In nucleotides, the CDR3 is TGCGCCAGCAGCCAGGGAGGGGACTATAGGGCTGCGCAGTATTTT.